The clone carrying this T cell receptor beta chain showed up many times. Its cognate antigen is unknown. CD8+CD57+ cell expansion had been shown by flow cytometry in patients chosen for sequencing. The cohort consisted entirely of patients having severe acquired aplastic anemia. This entry is derived from a study of CD8+CD57+ T cells in acquired aplastic anemia. Study context: Sorted CD4+ and CD8+ cells yielded roughly 3.1 ug of DNA on average. Findings and caveats of the study: Researchers report that twenty-nine CD8+ CDR3 sequences appeared in both patients and controls. Patients were compared with controls for CD8+ Simpson's diversity, and no significant difference emerged.

The study profiled TCR beta VDJ and CDR3 using genomic DNA as template. A single record per CDR3 protein comes from TCRdb applying MiXCR to the reads. The sample includes some 120,000 distinct CDR3 sequences, nearly 40% of them seen just once. The CDR3 contains 16 residues. Germline lookup yields CDR1 LNHDA and CDR2 SQIVND (reference sequence). Trimming removed 3 bases at V and 1 base at J, with 13 bases between. The rearrangement joins TRBV19 to TRBJ1-5; D possibly corresponds to TRBD1 (6 bases). This sequence was found in a human donor with aplastic anemia. The specimen sequenced was sorted CD4+, CD8+, or CD8+CD57+ T cells (not recorded which) from PBMCs. The CDR3 loop is CASSITGTRSNQPQHF. The CDR3 nucleotides are TGTGCCAGTAGTATTACGGGGACACGAAGCAATCAGCCCCAGCATTTT.